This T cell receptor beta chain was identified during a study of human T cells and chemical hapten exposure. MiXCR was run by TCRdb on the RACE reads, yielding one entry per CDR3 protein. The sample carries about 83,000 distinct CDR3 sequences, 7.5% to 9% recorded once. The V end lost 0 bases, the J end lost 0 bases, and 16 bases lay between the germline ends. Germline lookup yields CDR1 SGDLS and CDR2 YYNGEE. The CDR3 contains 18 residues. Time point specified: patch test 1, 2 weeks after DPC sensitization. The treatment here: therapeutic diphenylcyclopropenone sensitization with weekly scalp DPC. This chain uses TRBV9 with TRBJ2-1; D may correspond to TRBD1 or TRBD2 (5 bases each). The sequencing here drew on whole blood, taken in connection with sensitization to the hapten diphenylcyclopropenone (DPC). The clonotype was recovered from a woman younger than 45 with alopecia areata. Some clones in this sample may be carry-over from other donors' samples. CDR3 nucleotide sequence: TGTGCCAGCAGCGTAGAAGATGGGACGTCGAGCTCCTACAATGAGCAGTTCTTC. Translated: CASSVEDGTSSSYNEQFF. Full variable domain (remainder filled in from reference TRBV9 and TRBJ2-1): DSGVTQTPKHLITATGQRVTLRCSPRSGDLSVYWYQQSLDQGLQFLIQYYNGEERAKGNILERFSAQQFPDLHSELNLSSLELGDSALYFCASSVEDGTSSSYNEQFFGPGTRLTVL.